The rows below give T cell receptor beta chains drawn from one sample of a study of response to subunit inactivated influenza vaccine. TCRdb passed the RT-PCR reads through MiXCR, listing each CDR3 protein once. Here the sample spans 550,000 to 800,000 distinct CDR3 sequences, over 11% being singletons. The sequencing here drew on PBMCs from blood, taken 14 to 15 days before vaccination. The receptors here all came from a man in his fifties who received an inactivated influenza vaccine. Each CDR3 is given with its conserved first and last residue. Fields, in order: J gene, V gene, clone size, D gene, CDR3 DNA, CDR3 protein. D genes are given only for firm matches. The listing skips clone size in some rows; elsewhere it reads once, few, many or a size class.

TRBJ2-3 TRBV20-1 few TRBD2 TGCAGTGCGATTAAGACTAGCGGGTACACAGATACGCAGTATTTT CSAIKTSGYTDTQYF
TRBJ2-7 TRBV11-2 . . TGTGCCAGCAGCTTAGAGCCAACATCCTACGAGCAGTACTTC CASSLEPTSYEQYF
TRBJ2-1 TRBV6-2/TRBV6-3 many . TGTGCCAGCAGTTATGGGCAGGGGGGCAATGAGCAGTTCTTC CASSYGQGGNEQFF
TRBJ1-2 TRBV20-1 many . TGCAGTGCTCCCCCAGGGGCAGGGCATGGCTACACCTTC CSAPPGAGHGYTF
TRBJ2-1 TRBV14 . . TGTGCCAGCAGCCAAGTTCCGGGAGACCCCTACAATGAGCAGTTCTTC CASSQVPGDPYNEQFF
TRBJ2-4 TRBV7-6 few . TGTGCCAGCAGCTTAGTGGCAGGTGCCAAAAACATTCAGTACTTC CASSLVAGAKNIQYF
TRBJ2-6 TRBV24-1 . TRBD1 TGTGCCACCAGTGACCCACTCCGGGACAGCCGTTCTGGGGCCAACGTCCTGACTTTC CATSDPLRDSRSGANVLTF
TRBJ2-1 TRBV27 many . TGTGCCAGCAATAATGAGCAGTTCTTC CASNNEQFF
TRBJ2-1 TRBV5-6 . . TGTGCCAGCAGCTCCGGGCCAGCCAGCTACAATGAGCAGTTCTTC CASSSGPASYNEQFF
TRBJ2-1 TRBV9 many . TGTGCCAGCAGCGTAGAGAGGGAAGTTTACAATGAGCAGTTCTTC CASSVEREVYNEQFF
TRBJ2-6 TRBV28 . . TGTGCCAGCAGTTTTTGGAGCTCTGGGGCCAACGTCCTGACTTTC CASSFWSSGANVLTF
TRBJ2-7 TRBV4-2 . . TGTGCCAGCAGCCAAGGACAGGACTCCTACGAGCAGTACTTC CASSQGQDSYEQYF
TRBJ2-7 TRBV14 . TRBD2 TGTGCCAGCAGCCAAGAAATTGTGACTAGCTGGACCTCTCCCTCCTACGAGCAGTACTTC CASSQEIVTSWTSPSYEQYF
TRBJ1-1 TRBV5-1 many . TGCGCCAGCAGCATCGGGACTGGGATTCGTGGCACTGAAGCTTTCTTT CASSIGTGIRGTEAFF
TRBJ1-6 TRBV7-2 few . TGTGCCAGCAGCTTCCCGGGACGGAATAATTCACCCCTCCACTTT CASSFPGRNNSPLHF
TRBJ2-7 TRBV6-2/TRBV6-3 . . TGTGCCAGCAGGCCGACCGGGTCCCACGCACTTAAGCAGTACTTC CASRPTGSHALKQYF
TRBJ1-3 TRBV15 few . TGTGCCACCAGCAGAGTAGGGAGCTCTGGAAACACCATATATTTT CATSRVGSSGNTIYF
TRBJ1-1 TRBV6-5 few . TGTGCCAGCAGCAGTCCAGGGTCCGCTTTCTTT CASSSPGSAFF
TRBJ2-1 TRBV12-3/TRBV12-4 . . TGTGCCAGCAGTCCGGGGGGCATCAACAATGAGCAGTTCTTC CASSPGGINNEQFF
TRBJ2-1 TRBV19 . TRBD1 TGTGCCAGTACCCGACAGGGCATTGTTAGCTCCTACAATGAGCAGTTCTTC CASTRQGIVSSYNEQFF
TRBJ2-5 TRBV3-1 few . TGTGCCAGCAGCCAACAGTCGGGTCGGAAGACCCAGTACTTC CASSQQSGRKTQYF
TRBJ2-1 TRBV5-1 . . TGCGCCAGCAGCTTCGGGGCAAGCCTCGCCGATGAGCAGTTCTTC CASSFGASLADEQFF
TRBJ2-7 TRBV4-3 many . TGCGCCAGCAGCCAAGAGGACCGAGCCTACGAGCAGTACTTC CASSQEDRAYEQYF
TRBJ2-7 TRBV6-1 . . TGTGCCAGCAGTGAAGCTAATAGACCAGCCTCCTACGAGCAGTACTTC CASSEANRPASYEQYF
TRBJ2-2 TRBV20-1 few . TGCAGTGCTAGGCCCCTTCTGGGGGAGCTGTTTTTT CSARPLLGELFF
TRBJ2-4 TRBV3-1 . . TGTGCCAGCAGCCAAGCGGGACGCAACATTCAGTACTTC CASSQAGRNIQYF
TRBJ1-1 TRBV12-3/TRBV12-4 few . TGTGCCAGCAGTTTAGCGCCCCAGGGGCGCGGTGAAGCTTTCTTT CASSLAPQGRGEAFF
TRBJ2-3 TRBV6-2/TRBV6-3 few TRBD1 TGTGCCAGCAGGGGATACCCCCGCGGACAGGGGCAAGATACGCAGTATTTT CASRGYPRGQGQDTQYF
TRBJ1-5 TRBV19 . . TGTGCCAGTAGTATAGCCCCAGGGAAATGGCTCGGTGGTCAGCCCCAGCATTTT CASSIAPGKWLGGQPQHF
TRBJ2-1 TRBV29-1 . . TGCAGCGTTGCACACAGACAGATTAACAATGAGCAGTTCTTC CSVAHRQINNEQFF
TRBJ2-7 TRBV18 . . TGTGCCACCGCTTCAGGGATCTCCTACGAGCAGTACTTC CATASGISYEQYF
TRBJ2-5 TRBV30 . . TGTGCCTGGAGTGTACATTTAGGAGAGACCCAGTACTTC CAWSVHLGETQYF
TRBJ1-4 TRBV27 . . TGTGCCAGCAACCCGGTCGGTGCAACTAATGAAAAACTGTTTTTT CASNPVGATNEKLFF
TRBJ1-2 TRBV27 . TRBD1 TGTGCCAGCAGTGACTCTACAGGGGTTGGCTACACCTTC CASSDSTGVGYTF
TRBJ2-2 TRBV9 . . TGTGCCAGCAGCGTAGCTCGGGGGCCCACCGGGGAGCTGTTTTTT CASSVARGPTGELFF
TRBJ2-1 TRBV15 . . TGTGCCACCAGCAGAACGTTTTACAACCTCAATGAGCAGTTCTTC CATSRTFYNLNEQFF